Each of the 3 T cell receptor beta chains below was sequenced from the same sample in a study of blood T cell repertoires in COVID-19. Produced via immunoSEQ multiplex PCR; TCRdb's table is partial and in-frame only. Of more than 75,000 clones listed, 84% are singletons. Sequencing was performed on peripheral blood. The receptor set was obtained from a human donor in a cohort sampled during active COVID-19.

The sample holds a few counts of this clone. The chain carries TRBV19 and TRBJ1-1, with 8 bases that match TRBD1. The CDR3 consists of 17 residues. V was pared by 7 bases and J by 0 bases, with 13 bases of the junction left unmatched. The germline V gene has CDR1 LNHDA and CDR2 SQIVND (reference sequence). The CDR3 DNA reads TGTGCCAGTAATCCCGGACAGGGAAGGATGCTGAACACTGAAGCTTTCTTT. Amino acid sequence: CASNPGQGRMLNTEAFF.

V usage is TRBV19 and J usage is TRBJ1-1, with D possibly matching TRBD1 (6 bases). Trimming left V 6 bases short and J 0 bases short, with 11 bases between. CDR1 is LNHDA and CDR2 is SQIVND in the germline V gene (reference sequence). The CDR3 contains 14 residues. The CDR3 nucleotides read TGTGCCAGTAGGATACAGGGCTTGAACACTGAAGCTTTCTTT. Translated: CASRIQGLNTEAFF.

The count of this clone is one. The chain combines TRBV3-1 (or the pseudogene TRBV3-2) with TRBJ1-2; TRBD1 agrees at 7 bases. Germline CDR1 is LGHDT and CDR2 is YNNKEL (reference sequence). V lost 1 base to trimming and J lost 2 bases; unmatched junction nucleotides: 4. The CDR3 extends over 15 amino acids. CDR3 residues: CASSQATGRNYGYTF. The CDR3 bases are TGTGCCAGCAGCCAAGCGACAGGGAGAAACTATGGCTACACCTTC.